This T cell receptor (beta chain) was sequenced for a study of blood T cell repertoires in COVID-19. Study-level background: T cells, B-cell-depleted T cells, or PBMCs provided the cDNA or gDNA that served as material.

TCRdb's copy holds only in-frame clones and misses some; the assay was immunoSEQ multiplex PCR. Of about 180,000 clones in the sample, 80% to 90% were seen once. CDR1 SGHRS and CDR2 YFSETQ come from the germline V gene. Trimming removed 0 bases from V and 6 bases from J; junction bases left unmatched: 5. CDR3 size: 14 residues. This clonotype originated in a man between 18 and 35 years old who had recovered from COVID-19. The sample consisted of peripheral blood. The chain links TRBV5-1 to TRBJ2-7, with 8 bases matching TRBD1. CDR3: CASSLEGQAGEQYF. CDR3 in DNA: TGCGCCAGCAGCTTGGAGGGACAGGCGGGCGAGCAGTACTTC.